The clone carrying this T cell receptor beta chain was detected a few times. Its target is unknown. This sample is part of a study of cytomegalovirus exposure and HLA in healthy donors. Trimming took 5 bases from V and 1 from J, leaving 12 bases between them. This CDR3 comprises 14 residues. Per the germline V gene, CDR1 is SGHAT and CDR2 is FQDESV (reference sequence). A multiplex PCR was run with 60 Vbeta primers and 13 Jbeta primers. The method was immunoSEQ multiplex PCR; TCRdb's version includes in-frame clones alone and lacks a portion of them. The repertoire holds under 100,000 clones, with about 60% as singletons. Study-wide results and limits: Certain sequence variants were highly shared and formed a cluster, and this cluster was likely a sequencing artifact.

The clonotype originates from a woman in her thirties or forties in good health and CMV-seropositive. The rearrangement links TRBV11-1 to TRBJ2-7; TRBD2 might be the D (5 bases). The sequenced material came from PBMCs. CDR3 in amino acids: CASSPGYNSYEQYF. The CDR3 DNA is TGTGCCAGCAGCCCGGGGTACAATTCCTACGAGCAGTACTTC.